The 28 T cell receptor beta chains below all came from one sample that was sequenced in a study of patients and donors after allogeneic stem cell transplantation. In TCRdb, the RT-PCR reads were re-called with MiXCR into one record per CDR3 protein. The table records just over 55,000 distinct CDR3 sequences, 13% of them present only once. The sample taken for sequencing was blood, either unsorted or a sorted T cell fraction (not recorded which). The receptor source for this set is a human donor who was either an allogeneic HSCT recipient or a stem cell or donor lymphocyte infusion donor (not recorded which). It is not recorded whose cells these are; they may come from a transplant donor.

This clonotype was counted at least ten times. The J gene is TRBJ1-4, the V gene TRBV12-3 or TRBV12-4, with D uncertain. The CDR3 contains 15 residues. V was pared by 6 bases and J by 8 bases, with 19 bases between. CDR3 residues: CASSPAHLPREKLFF. The CDR3, as DNA: TGTGCCAGCAGCCCAGCGCATTTGCCTCGGGAAAAACTGTTTTTT.

V and J are TRBV24-1 and TRBJ2-1, with D unclear. The CDR3 is made up of 13 amino acids. The V and J ends lost 0 bases and 9 bases respectively, with 8 bases between them. From germline, CDR1 is KGHDR and CDR2 SFDVKD. The CDR3 here is CATSDLPLGEQFF. Here the CDR3 DNA reads TGTGCCACCAGTGATTTGCCTTTGGGTGAGCAGTTCTTC.

This clonotype showed up many times. J is TRBJ1-3 and V is TRBV20-1; 10 nucleotides align to TRBD1. CDR3 size: 16 residues. V lost 0 bases to trimming and J lost 2 bases; unmatched junction nucleotides: 4. Germline values: CDR1 DFQATT, CDR2 SNEGSKA (reference sequence). In DNA, the CDR3 is TGCAGTGCTAGAGACAGAGACAGGGGGCCTGGAAACACCATATATTTT. Encoded protein: CSARDRDRGPGNTIYF.

This sequence joins TRBV18 and TRBJ2-1; a weak D match, TRBD1 (5 bases). The germline gives CDR1 KGHSH, CDR2 LQKENI. CDR3 length equals 14 residues. The V and J ends lost 1 base and 7 bases respectively, with 11 bases between them. CDR3 region: CASSPRRGQNEQFF. The CDR3, as DNA: TGTGCCAGCTCACCACGAAGGGGCCAAAATGAGCAGTTCTTC.

This sequence joins TRBV27 and TRBJ2-2; D remains unclear. Germline CDR1 is MNHEY and CDR2 is SMNVEV (reference sequence). V dropped 2 bases and J dropped 1 base, with 14 bases sitting between them. This CDR3 region has 17 residues. CDR3 in amino acids: CASSLLGWAGNTGELFF. The CDR3 nucleotides read TGTGCCAGCAGTTTACTCGGCTGGGCAGGGAACACCGGGGAGCTGTTTTTT.

This clonotype was counted many times. V usage is TRBV7-8 and J usage is TRBJ1-2; D remains unclear. V shed 0 bases and J shed 3 bases, with 5 bases lying between them. The CDR3 has 13 amino acids. Germline values: CDR1 SGHVS, CDR2 FQNEAQ. The CDR3 coding sequence is TGTGCCAGCAGCTTAGCGTCCGACTATGGCTACACCTTC. Protein: CASSLASDYGYTF.

This clonotype was picked up many times. The chain joins TRBV27 to TRBJ1-2; D uncertain. The CDR3 is 14 amino acids. V dropped 3 bases and J dropped 4 bases, with 12 bases sitting between them. Germline V gene lookup returns CDR1 MNHEY and CDR2 SMNVEV (reference sequence). CDR3 DNA sequence: TGTGCCAGCAGTTTGCGCCAGGCAAGCTATGGCTACACCTTC. Protein sequence: CASSLRQASYGYTF.

This clonotype was counted a few times. J is TRBJ2-1 and V is TRBV20-1; D possibly corresponds to TRBD2 (5 bases). The CDR3 spans 14 residues. The germline V and J ends were trimmed by 3 bases and 0 bases, with 9 bases remaining between them. CDR1 DFQATT and CDR2 SNEGSKA come from the germline V gene (reference sequence). The DNA of the CDR3 is TGCAGTGCTAGTTCGGGATCCTCCTACAATGAGCAGTTCTTC. It is translated as CSASSGSSYNEQFF.

Only one count was recorded for this clonotype. The chain links TRBV7-9 to TRBJ2-5; 10 bases fit TRBD2. The CDR3 covers 17 residues. The germline gives CDR1 SEHNR, CDR2 FQNEAQ (reference sequence). Trimming at V came to 3 bases and at J to 2 bases, leaving 9 bases not matched to a gene. CDR3 amino acids: CASSLERLAGFQETQYF. The CDR3 DNA reads TGTGCCAGCAGCTTGGAGAGACTAGCGGGTTTTCAAGAGACCCAGTACTTC.

This chain connects TRBV9 to TRBJ2-7; D may be TRBD2 (5 bases). In germline, CDR1 is SGDLS, CDR2 YYNGEE. V lost 0 bases and J lost 2, with 15 bases in between. This CDR3 comprises 16 residues. CDR3 nucleotides: TGTGCCAGCAGCGTAGCGTGGGAGTCCATGGCCTACGAGCAGTACTTC. As protein: CASSVAWESMAYEQYF. The entire variable domain, with the rest obtained from reference TRBV9 and TRBJ2-7, is as follows: DSGVTQTPKHLITATGQRVTLRCSPRSGDLSVYWYQQSLDQGLQFLIQYYNGEERAKGNILERFSAQQFPDLHSELNLSSLELGDSALYFCASSVAWESMAYEQYFGPGTRLTVT.

In its sample, this clonotype was seen many times. The genes are TRBV12-3 or TRBV12-4 and TRBJ2-7; TRBD2 matches 11 bases. CDR3 size: 14 residues. The ends lost 2 bases at V and 7 bases at J; junction bases unmatched: 4. CDR3 nucleotides: TGTGCCAGCAGTTTACTAGCGGGAGGTGGGGAGCAGTACTTC. Translated, it gives CASSLLAGGGEQYF.

This clonotype is medium-sized in the sample. The V gene is TRBV20-1, the J gene TRBJ2-7; possibly TRBD1 or TRBD2 for D (5 bases each). The CDR3 is 13 residues long. V was trimmed by 6 bases and J by 0 bases, leaving 12 bases between them. Germline V gene data show CDR1 as DFQATT and CDR2 as SNEGSKA (reference sequence). CDR3 bases: TGCAGTGCCACCGGGACCGTCTCCTACGAGCAGTACTTC. It codes for CSATGTVSYEQYF.

This clonotype was recorded at least ten times. The V call is TRBV12-3 or TRBV12-4, the J call TRBJ1-2, with TRBD1 matching over 7 bases. This CDR3 is 13 amino acids long. The V segment lost 7 bases and the J segment 4 bases; nucleotides outside the gene matches: 6. In DNA form, the CDR3 reads TGTGCCAGCAATCATGGGACAGCCTATGGCTACACCTTC. Encoded protein: CASNHGTAYGYTF.

As to this clonotype: At one boundary the junction diverges from the germline segment, which might be a read error. The V gene is TRBV6-5, the J gene TRBJ2-1, with 7 positions matching TRBD1. This CDR3 has 18 residues. Germline V gives CDR1 MNHEY, CDR2 SVGAGI. The CDR3 DNA reads TGTGCCAGCAGTGACTCCCTCCCCGACAGGGTCTCCTACAATGAGCAGTTCTTC. This encodes CASSDSLPDRVSYNEQFF.

Concerning this clonotype itself: Germline and junction disagree at one end, which may indicate a read error. The rearrangement links TRBV5-1 to TRBJ2-1, with D uncertain. In germline, CDR1 is SGHRS, CDR2 YFSETQ. This CDR3 has 18 amino acids. CDR3 residues: CASSLSHGQTLSYIEQFF. CDR3 sequence (DNA): TGCGCCAGCAGCTTGTCGCACGGGCAGACCCTCTCCTACATTGAGCAGTTCTTC.

V and J are TRBV18 and TRBJ1-1; D gene ambiguous. V dropped 2 bases and J dropped 1 base, with 11 bases sitting between them. The CDR3 is 15 amino acids. From germline, CDR1 is KGHSH and CDR2 LQKENI. The chain's CDR3 is CASSPIPGGNTEAFF. The CDR3 DNA is TGTGCCAGCTCACCAATACCCGGAGGGAACACTGAAGCTTTCTTT. Variable domain in full (rest from reference TRBV18 and TRBJ1-1): NAGVMQNPRHLVRRRGQEARLRCSPMKGHSHVYWYRQLPEEGLKFMVYLQKENIIDESGMPKERFSAEFPKEGPSILRIQQVVRGDSAAYFCASSPIPGGNTEAFFGQGTRLTVV.

The CDR3 loop reads CASSAGGPEQFF. In DNA form, the CDR3 reads TGCGCCAGCAGCGCCGGAGGTCCAGAGCAGTTCTTC. V usage is TRBV5-1 and J usage is TRBJ2-1; a possible D gene is TRBD2 (5 bases). This CDR3 region has 12 residues. V was pared by 4 bases and J by 10 bases, with 12 bases between. Germline V gene data show CDR1 as SGHRS and CDR2 as YFSETQ. The full variable domain, with the rest looked up from reference TRBV5-1 and TRBJ2-1, is KAGVTQTPRYLIKTRGQQVTLSCSPISGHRSVSWYQQTPGQGLQFLFEYFSETQRNKGNFPGRFSGRQFSNSRSEMNVSTLELGDSALYLCASSAGGPEQFFGPGTRLTVL.

This clonotype rates as medium-sized (0.01 to 0.1%). This chain connects TRBV10-3 to TRBJ1-3; D is possibly TRBD1 (5 bases). Germline loops: CDR1 ENHRY, CDR2 SYGVKD. The CDR3 consists of 14 residues. V lost 5 bases and J lost 0, with 8 bases in between. In nucleotides, the CDR3 is TGTGCCATCAGTAAAGGGGTCTCTGGAAACACCATATATTTT. This encodes CAISKGVSGNTIYF.

V usage is TRBV18 and J usage is TRBJ1-5, with 7 bases fitting TRBD1. Per the germline V gene, CDR1 is KGHSH and CDR2 is LQKENI. This CDR3 has 16 amino acids. The junction had 13 bases not matched to a gene; V was cut back by 4 bases and J by 7 bases. The CDR3 is CASSLTGATYPQPQHF. The CDR3 region has the DNA TGTGCCAGCTCACTAACAGGGGCTACCTACCCCCAGCCCCAGCATTTT.

The CDR3 here is CATSRTGQSSTEAFF. Here the CDR3 DNA reads TGTGCCACCAGCAGAACGGGACAGTCGAGCACTGAAGCTTTCTTT. The V and J genes are TRBV15 and TRBJ1-1; the match to TRBD1 covers 7 bases. There are 15 residues in the CDR3. V was clipped by 2 bases and J by 4 bases; unmatched bases: 7. CDR1 and CDR2 from the germline V gene are LNHNV and YYDKDF (reference sequence).

This clonotype has only a few counts. For the CDR3, the DNA is TGTGCCAGCAGTTTCAGGGTTCCGGGACTAGCGGGAGGGCCCGGCTCCTACGAGCAGTACTTC. The encoded protein is CASSFRVPGLAGGPGSYEQYF. The chain carries TRBV12-3 or TRBV12-4 and TRBJ2-7, with TRBD2 matching over 16 bases. With V trimmed by 3 bases and J by 0 bases, 14 bases remained unmatched. This CDR3 is 21 amino acids long.

This clonotype was seen repeatedly, ten times or more. The rearrangement links TRBV4-2 to TRBJ1-1; D perhaps matches TRBD1 (5 bases). Germline loops: CDR1 LGHNA, CDR2 YNFKEQ. The V and J ends lost 1 base and 6 bases respectively, with 12 bases between them. The CDR3 loop spans 14 amino acids. The CDR3 DNA sequence: TGTGCCAGCAGCCAAGCGGGGGAGCAGGCTGAAGCTTTCTTT. Translated: CASSQAGEQAEAFF.

J is TRBJ2-7 and V is TRBV5-1, with TRBD1 matching over 8 bases. The CDR3 contains 14 residues. Per the germline V gene, CDR1 is SGHRS and CDR2 is YFSETQ. Trimming at V came to 0 bases and at J to 6 bases, leaving 5 bases not matched to a gene. CDR3 DNA sequence: TGCGCCAGCAGCTTGGGGACAGGGTTCCGCGAGCAGTACTTC. Protein product: CASSLGTGFREQYF.

The V and J genes are TRBV20-1 and TRBJ2-2; 10 bases are a match to TRBD2. Germline V gene sequence: CDR1 DFQATT, CDR2 SNEGSKA (reference sequence). J was trimmed by 6 bases and V by 5 bases; bases with no gene match: 12. The CDR3 contains 16 residues. CDR3 sequence (DNA): TGCAGTGCTTACAGGGTTCTAGCGGGAGACGCCGGGGAGCTGTTTTTT. Amino acids: CSAYRVLAGDAGELFF.

This clonotype was counted between two and nine times. V usage is TRBV24-1 and J usage is TRBJ2-1, with 7 bases lining up with TRBD2. The CDR3 contains 15 residues. In germline, CDR1 is KGHDR, CDR2 SFDVKD. With 3 bases clipped from V and 2 bases from J, the junction kept 3 bases outside the gene matches. DNA of the CDR3: TGTGCCACCAGTGATAAGCGGGAAACCTACAATGAGCAGTTCTTC. Encoded protein: CATSDKRETYNEQFF.

In this sample, this clonotype turned up a few times. The J gene is TRBJ2-1, the V gene TRBV12-3 or TRBV12-4; the match to TRBD2 covers 16 bases. This CDR3 region has 14 residues. J was trimmed by 15 bases and V by 3 bases; bases with no gene match: 5. Here the CDR3 reads CASSLGLAGGPGFF. CDR3 nucleotides: TGTGCCAGCAGTTTGGGACTAGCGGGAGGGCCGGGGTTCTTC.

This clonotype occurred many times. This rearrangement joins TRBV18 to TRBJ1-2; D is perhaps TRBD1 (6 bases). Germline V lookup: CDR1 KGHSH, CDR2 LQKENI. This CDR3 comprises 14 residues. Trimming took 5 bases from V and 7 from J, leaving 17 bases between them. CDR3 residues: CASSSAGGGSGYTF. The CDR3 nucleotides are TGTGCCAGCTCATCAGCCGGGGGGGGCTCTGGCTACACCTTC.

This clonotype was picked up a small number of times. The chain uses TRBV27 and TRBJ2-1, with 10 bases that match TRBD2. The CDR3 covers 15 residues. After removal of 4 bases from V and 8 bases from J, the junction contained 8 bases not matched to a gene. Germline V gives CDR1 MNHEY, CDR2 SMNVEV (reference sequence). The CDR3 DNA is TGTGCCAGCAGTTGGGGGGCTAGCGGGAGTTATGAGCAGTTCTTC. Protein sequence: CASSWGASGSYEQFF.